The present T cell receptor (beta chain) was sequenced within a study of early stage breast cancer tumors. Study-level information: Most invasive tumors, about 75% of the 16, were ER+/PR+/HER2-. Among approximately twelve ER+/PR+/HER2- tumors, eight were ductal, four lobular.

Regarding the study as a whole: Comparing each tissue with blood distinguished tumor from normal in 14 of 16 patients. Tumors had roughly 2.5-fold higher T cell density than normal breast.

Here immunoSEQ multiplex PCR was the method, and the copy in TCRdb shows in-frame clones only, minus some. The table shows tens of thousands of clones, with roughly 80% occurring only once. There are 14 residues in the CDR3. Germline V lookup: CDR1 SGHTA, CDR2 FQGNSA. The V segment lost 3 bases and the J segment 5 bases; nucleotides outside the gene matches: 4. Turning to this clone: Its matching antigen is unknown.

V gene TRBV7-2 combines with J gene TRBJ2-7, with 10 bases fitting TRBD1. The receptor's source is a person aged 55 to 75 with breast cancer. Sequencing input: blood. The CDR3 region is CASSFRDRGDEQYF. The CDR3 DNA sequence: TGTGCCAGCAGCTTCCGGGACAGGGGTGACGAGCAGTACTTC.